The entry that follows covers one T cell receptor (beta chain) sequence. What it binds is unknown. This CDR3 comprises 17 residues. V lost 2 bases and J lost 0, with 16 bases in between. Germline CDR1 reads MDHEN; CDR2 reads SYDVKM. These data come from a study of cytomegalovirus exposure and HLA in healthy donors. The assay was immunoSEQ multiplex PCR, and TCRdb's table has in-frame clones only and misses some. The data contain roughly 150,000 clones, roughly 89% of them singletons. Whole-study findings and limits: Most sequenced TCRs were rare (though some public TCRs occurred in many donors). In the 120 or so validation repertoires, under 95% of cluster scores exceeded 0, per a later analysis.

The TCR comes from a woman aged 18-29 years in good health and CMV-seropositive. The rearrangement joins TRBV28 to TRBJ1-1; no firm D call. The sample comprised PBMCs. The CDR3: CASSLPLRAEMNTEAFF. CDR3 DNA sequence: TGTGCCAGCAGTTTACCCCTGAGGGCAGAAATGAACACTGAAGCTTTCTTT.